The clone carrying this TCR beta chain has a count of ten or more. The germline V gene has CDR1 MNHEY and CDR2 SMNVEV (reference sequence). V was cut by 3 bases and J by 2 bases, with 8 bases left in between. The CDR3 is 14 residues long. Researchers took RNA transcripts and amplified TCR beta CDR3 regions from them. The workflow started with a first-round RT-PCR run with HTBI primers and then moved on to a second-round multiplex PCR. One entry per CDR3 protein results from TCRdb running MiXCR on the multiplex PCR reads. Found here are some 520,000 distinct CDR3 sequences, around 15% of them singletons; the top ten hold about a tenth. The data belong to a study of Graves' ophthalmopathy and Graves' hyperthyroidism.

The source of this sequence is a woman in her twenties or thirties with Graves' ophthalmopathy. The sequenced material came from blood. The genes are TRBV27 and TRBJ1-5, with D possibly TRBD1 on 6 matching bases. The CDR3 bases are TGTGCCAGCAGTTTCGGGGGGCGCAATCAGCCCCAGCATTTT. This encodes CASSFGGRNQPQHF.